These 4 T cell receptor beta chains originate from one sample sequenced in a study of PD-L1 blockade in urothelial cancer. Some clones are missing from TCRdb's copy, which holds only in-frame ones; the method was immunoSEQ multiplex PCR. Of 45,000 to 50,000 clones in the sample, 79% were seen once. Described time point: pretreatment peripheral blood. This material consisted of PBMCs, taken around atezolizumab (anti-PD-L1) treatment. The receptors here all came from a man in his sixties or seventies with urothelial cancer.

The CDR3 loop is CASSLLASGSNEQFF. CDR3 in DNA: TGCGCCAGCAGCTTGTTGGCTAGCGGGAGCAATGAGCAGTTCTTC. The V gene is TRBV5-1, the J gene TRBJ2-1, with 10 bases identical to TRBD2. The CDR3 is 15 residues long. Germline-derived CDR1 and CDR2 are SGHRS and YFSETQ. Trimming took 1 base from V and 6 from J; bases not matched to a gene: 4.

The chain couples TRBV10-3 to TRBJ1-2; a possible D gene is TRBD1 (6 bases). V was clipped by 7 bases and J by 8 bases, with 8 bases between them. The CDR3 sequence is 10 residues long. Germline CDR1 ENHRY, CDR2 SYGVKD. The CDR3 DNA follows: TGTGCCATCAAGGGGGAAGGCTACACCTTC. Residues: CAIKGEGYTF.

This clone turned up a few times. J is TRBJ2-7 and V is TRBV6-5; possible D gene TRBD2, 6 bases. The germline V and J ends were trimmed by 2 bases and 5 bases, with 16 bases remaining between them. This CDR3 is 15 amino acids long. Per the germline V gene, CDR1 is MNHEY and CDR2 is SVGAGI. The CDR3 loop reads CASSYGGALGNEQYF. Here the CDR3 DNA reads TGTGCCAGCAGTTACGGAGGGGCGCTGGGTAACGAGCAGTACTTC.

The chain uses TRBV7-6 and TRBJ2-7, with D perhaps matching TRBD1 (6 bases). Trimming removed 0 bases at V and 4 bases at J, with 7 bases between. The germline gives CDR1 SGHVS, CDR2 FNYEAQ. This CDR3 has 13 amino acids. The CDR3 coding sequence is TGTGCCAGCAGCTTAGCGCAGGGGTACGAGCAGTACTTC. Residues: CASSLAQGYEQYF.